This T cell receptor beta chain is drawn from a study of blood T cell repertoires in COVID-19. At the level of the study: Sites in the United States, Italy and Spain provided acute and convalescent COVID-19 samples. PBMCs, B-cell-depleted T cells, or T cells were the source of the cDNA or gDNA that made up the material.

There are 13 residues in the CDR3. With 6 bases clipped from V and 4 bases from J, the junction kept 5 bases outside the gene matches. Germline values: CDR1 MNHEY, CDR2 SMNVEV (reference sequence). This clone was picked up one time. Data came from immunoSEQ multiplex PCR; TCRdb stores just in-frame clones and leaves some out. The sample lists a few hundred thousand clones, 85% seen once, with just over 7% in the top ten. The TCR sequence derives from a human donor in a cohort sampled during active COVID-19. This chain links TRBV27 with TRBJ1-1; 7 nucleotides match TRBD1. Specimen: peripheral blood. The CDR3 sequence is CASSYTGVTEAFF. The CDR3 bases are TGTGCCAGCAGCTATACAGGGGTCACTGAAGCTTTCTTT.